The T cell receptor (beta chain) described here comes from a study of T cell clonality in common variable immunodeficiency (dated by TCRdb to the mid-2010s). Results the study describes overall, beyond this receptor: TCRbeta clonality was higher in CVID subjects than in healthy controls (t-test p = 0.018), and the increase was most characteristic of about a third of subjects. Correlations of repertoire features with clinical complications were constrained by heterogeneity among patients within the CVID cohort. The authors noted that sequencing repertoires of T cell subpopulations would be needed to clarify what caused the increased clonality in CVID. Fewer deletions and N-nucleotide insertions were reportedly observed in CVID TCRbeta sequences, and highly modified clones with 13 or more V deletions were reportedly absent from CVID TCRbeta sequences. Despite equal DNA input, controls averaged about 79,000 unique sequences per sample versus about 31,547 in CVID samples. Fewer TCRbeta clones were shared among CVID subjects than among healthy controls (p < 0.0001).

At the junction V is shortened by 5 bases and J by 1 base, with 8 bases in between. CDR1 and CDR2 are drawn from the germline V gene: SGHVS, FNYEAQ. The CDR3 runs 14 residues from the cysteine to the phenylalanine. Part of the CDR3 DNA is given, 33 bases translated from base 1. Both CVID patients and healthy controls were predominantly of Caucasian heritage. Heparinized peripheral whole blood samples of about 5 to 8.5 ml were obtained from each donor. TCRbeta CDR3 repertoires were sequenced from genomic DNA of adults with common variable immune deficiency (CVID) and healthy adult controls. There were around 22 healthy adult volunteers in the control group (around 12 female and some ten male), ranging in age from about 20 to 66 years, with a mean age of around 33. Diluted blood was density-centrifuged over Hypaque 1077 or Ficoll-Paque to isolate peripheral blood mononuclear cells. Genomic DNA was extracted from unsorted mononuclear cells by Qiagen column purification or by a centrifugation-based method.

For sequencing input, CVID and control samples contributed equivalent amounts of genomic DNA. For every sample, a 60 bp segment covering the rearranged TCRbeta CDR3 region was amplified and then sequenced. The immunoSEQ assay, a bias-corrected multiplex PCR with high-throughput sequencing, was employed for TCRbeta amplification. Per the original workflow: Each unique nucleotide sequence was treated as a clone and annotated with V, D and J genes, copy number and frequency. Sequences were labeled productive if in frame, and non-productive if out of frame or containing stop codons. As previously described, clonality was computed from Shannon's entropy. Mean CDR3 Kyte-Doolittle hydropathy was derived from the predicted amino acid sequences of productive clones. Scaled V gene usage was hierarchically clustered using Manhattan distance and complete linkage with the R hclust function. Sharing of clones by CDR3 amino acid sequence was evaluated by resampling 12 repertoires per group over 100 rounds. The repertoires were screened for about 70 published EBV-specific TCRbeta sequences and 200 to 250 published CMV-specific TCRbeta sequences. After a couple of CVID samples that produced fewer than 10,000 sequences were dropped from the analysis, 42 CVID repertoires remained. TCRdb limited this immuneACCESS table to in-frame rearrangements with V and J called. A share of clones is missing; checked studies link under half to unresolved V genes, and the rest is unexplained. The DNA gave D and trimming, while V, J and clone size come from that table. In this sample the table shows about 81,000 clones, and no singletons are among them. Around 0.87% of the sample goes to the ten largest clones.

On this clone: No cognate antigen has been identified for it. The sequenced fragment ends 3 residues before the CDR3 boundary, so the rest is inferred from the germline J gene.

This sequence originates from a person between 18 and 75 years old in good health. Material for sequencing was peripheral blood mononuclear cells. The sequence joins TRBV7-6 to TRBJ2-2, with the D gene uncertain. The CDR3 protein sequence reads: CASSNPRNTGELFF. Incomplete CDR3 DNA: TGTGCCAGCAGCAACCCGCGGAACACCGGGGAG.